These T cell receptor beta chains were read from a single sample in a study of Graves' ophthalmopathy and Graves' hyperthyroidism. MiXCR was run by TCRdb on the multiplex PCR reads, yielding one entry per CDR3 protein. The table has approximately 700,000 distinct CDR3 sequences, over 40% seen once. Sample: peripheral blood. The receptors come from an adult man with Graves' ophthalmopathy. Each CDR3 is given with its conserved first and last residue. D genes are given only for firm matches. Not every row has a clone size; where given, it reads once, few, many or a size class.

V: TRBV14
size: few
D: TRBD1
J: TRBJ2-3
CDR3: CASSLTGTDTQYF
DNA: TGTGCCAGCAGCTTGACAGGGACAGATACGCAGTATTTT

V: TRBV5-1
size: few
D: .
J: TRBJ2-6
CDR3: CASSPYGRGSGANVLTF
DNA: TGCGCCAGCAGCCCTTACGGGCGGGGCTCTGGGGCCAACGTCCTGACTTTC

V: TRBV29-1
size: .
D: .
J: TRBJ2-7
CDR3: CSVVEGFVYEQYF
DNA: TGCAGCGTTGTGGAGGGGTTTGTCTACGAGCAGTACTTC

V: TRBV29-1
size: many
D: .
J: TRBJ2-7
CDR3: CSVELGPYEQYF
DNA: TGCAGCGTTGAATTGGGCCCCTACGAGCAGTACTTC

V: TRBV11-2
size: .
D: .
J: TRBJ2-2
CDR3: CASSLVRQGNTGELFF
DNA: TGTGCCAGCAGCTTAGTTCGCCAGGGGAACACCGGGGAGCTGTTTTTT

V: TRBV7-9
size: .
D: .
J: TRBJ1-2
CDR3: CASSQNPWRYSYYGYTF
DNA: TGCGCCAGCAGCCAAAACCCGTGGAGGTACAGCTACTATGGCTACACCTTC

V: TRBV7-4
size: few
D: .
J: TRBJ2-7
CDR3: CASSLIVGGGSGKAREQYF
DNA: TGTGCCAGCAGCTTAATTGTGGGGGGAGGATCGGGGAAAGCTCGCGAGCAGTACTTC

V: TRBV29-1
size: many
D: .
J: TRBJ2-5
CDR3: CSVGELLGETQYF
DNA: TGCAGCGTTGGAGAGCTGCTAGGAGAGACCCAGTACTTC

V: TRBV5-1
size: few
D: .
J: TRBJ1-6
CDR3: CASSLVAQGTDSPLHF
DNA: TGCGCCAGCAGCTTGGTGGCACAGGGTACTGATTCACCCCTCCACTTT

V: TRBV7-2
size: many
D: TRBD1
J: TRBJ2-5
CDR3: CASSLANRGQETQYF
DNA: TGTGCCAGCAGCTTAGCGAACAGGGGCCAAGAGACCCAGTACTTC

V: TRBV30
size: few
D: TRBD1
J: TRBJ1-5
CDR3: CAWSEGANQPQHF
DNA: TGTGCCTGGAGCGAGGGGGCGAATCAGCCCCAGCATTTT

V: TRBV20-1
size: few
D: TRBD2
J: TRBJ2-5
CDR3: CSARGLAGAQYF
DNA: TGCAGTGCTAGGGGACTAGCGGGGGCCCAGTACTTC

V: TRBV15
size: .
D: TRBD1
J: TRBJ1-5
CDR3: CATSRDRGQETQHF
DNA: TGTGCCACCAGCAGGGACAGGGGGCAGGAGACCCAGCATTTT

V: TRBV19
size: many
D: .
J: TRBJ2-7
CDR3: CASSISGRWTGQSYEQYF
DNA: TGTGCCAGTAGTATAAGCGGGCGTTGGACTGGGCAGTCCTACGAGCAGTACTTC

V: TRBV7-9
size: many
D: .
J: TRBJ2-7
CDR3: CASSLSTRTYEQYF
DNA: TGTGCCAGCAGCTTAAGCACACGCACCTACGAGCAGTACTTC

V: TRBV6-6
size: .
D: TRBD2
J: TRBJ2-7
CDR3: CASSYLGQGIAGGPYF
DNA: TGTGCCAGCAGTTACTTGGGTCAGGGGATCGCGGGAGGGCCGTACTTC

V: TRBV7-6
size: many
D: .
J: TRBJ1-3
CDR3: CASSLGGMSGNTIYF
DNA: TGTGCCAGCAGCTTAGGGGGGATGTCTGGAAACACCATATATTTT

V: TRBV7-8
size: few
D: TRBD1
J: TRBJ2-7
CDR3: CASSPPPSRQGYEQYF
DNA: TGTGCCAGCTCACCACCGCCTTCGAGACAGGGGTACGAGCAGTACTTC

V: TRBV3-1
size: .
D: TRBD2
J: TRBJ2-5
CDR3: CASSRSGGAETQYF
DNA: TGTGCCAGCAGTCGTAGCGGGGGGGCAGAGACCCAGTACTTC

V: TRBV7-9
size: many
D: .
J: TRBJ1-5
CDR3: CASSLAQGSQPQHF
DNA: TGTGCCAGCAGCTTAGCCCAGGGGAGTCAGCCCCAGCATTTT

V: TRBV12-3/TRBV12-4
size: many
D: TRBD1
J: TRBJ1-2
CDR3: CASSQGTGPYGYTF
DNA: TGTGCCAGCAGCCAAGGGACAGGGCCCTATGGCTACACCTTC